This T cell receptor beta chain was recorded in a study of T cell responses to AZD1222 COVID-19 vaccine. The V gene lost 4 bases and the J gene lost 5 bases, with 16 bases spanning the gap. The length of the CDR3 is 14 residues. Germline V gives CDR1 GTSNPN, CDR2 SVGIG (reference sequence). Measured with immunoSEQ multiplex PCR; TCRdb has only the in-frame clones, and not every one. The sample shows around 110,000 clones, 90% to 95% of them seen only once. Material: peripheral blood, obtained on day 0 of AZD1222 vaccination. The chain employs TRBV30 and TRBJ2-3, with a tentative D call TRBD2 (5 bases). This clonotype originated in an adult in good health. Written as DNA, the CDR3 is TGTGCCTGGATGGACTGGGGAGACTTAGATACGCAGTATTTT. Translated: CAWMDWGDLDTQYF.